These T cell receptor beta chains were read from a single sample in a study of cytomegalovirus exposure and HLA in healthy donors. Profiling relied on immunoSEQ multiplex PCR, and the TCRdb table lists in-frame clones only, not all of them. In the table there are under 200,000 clones, about 89% of which are singletons. The sequenced sample was PBMCs. These receptors all come from a woman between 18 and 30 years old in good health and CMV-seropositive. Each CDR3 is given with its conserved first and last residue. The order of the fields is clone size, J gene, V gene, D gene, CDR3 DNA, CDR3 protein. The D gene is left open where the match is weak. Size is stated for part of the rows, as once, few or many counts, or as a class when the clone is expanded.

clone_size: once; j_call: TRBJ2-7; v_call: TRBV21-1; d_call: .; cdr3_nt: TGTGCCAGCAGCACGGTGGAGTCGGGAGGACTCTCCTACGAGCAGTACTTC; cdr3_aa: CASSTVESGGLSYEQYF
clone_size: .; j_call: TRBJ2-5; v_call: TRBV5-5; d_call: TRBD2; cdr3_nt: TGTGCCAGCAGCTTGTTTAGCGGGGGGGCAGAGACCCAGTACTTC; cdr3_aa: CASSLFSGGAETQYF
clone_size: .; j_call: TRBJ2-1; v_call: TRBV7-9; d_call: .; cdr3_nt: TGTGCCAGCAGCTTACTTCTGAGCTCCTACAATGAGCAGTTCTTC; cdr3_aa: CASSLLLSSYNEQFF
clone_size: .; j_call: TRBJ1-5; v_call: TRBV4-1; d_call: .; cdr3_nt: TGCGCCAGCAGCCAAGTATTCGGGGGAGCTCAGCCCCAGCATTTT; cdr3_aa: CASSQVFGGAQPQHF
clone_size: .; j_call: TRBJ2-1; v_call: TRBV19; d_call: TRBD2; cdr3_nt: TGTGCCAGTATGGGGGGGGGTTGGTTCTTC; cdr3_aa: CASMGGGWFF
clone_size: .; j_call: TRBJ2-1; v_call: TRBV5-6; d_call: TRBD2; cdr3_nt: TGTGCCAGCAGCATCCTAGCGGGGGGGAGGCAGTTCTTC; cdr3_aa: CASSILAGGRQFF
clone_size: .; j_call: TRBJ1-6; v_call: TRBV11-2; d_call: TRBD1; cdr3_nt: TGTGCCAGCAGCTTAGCCGGGCAGGGGGCAGGAAATTCACCCCTCCACTTT; cdr3_aa: CASSLAGQGAGNSPLHF
clone_size: .; j_call: TRBJ2-7; v_call: TRBV2; d_call: .; cdr3_nt: TGTGCCAGCAGCCCCGCAGGGGCTCGGGAGCAGTACTTC; cdr3_aa: CASSPAGAREQYF
clone_size: .; j_call: TRBJ2-7; v_call: TRBV2; d_call: .; cdr3_nt: TGTGCCAGCCTCACTGAGGCGGTGAACCTTTCCTCCTACGAGCAGTACTTC; cdr3_aa: CASLTEAVNLSSYEQYF
clone_size: .; j_call: TRBJ1-2; v_call: TRBV6-1; d_call: .; cdr3_nt: TGTGCCAGCAGTGCACCCCCAACCCGCCGGGAGGATGGCTACACCTTC; cdr3_aa: CASSAPPTRREDGYTF
clone_size: .; j_call: TRBJ2-3; v_call: TRBV9; d_call: TRBD2; cdr3_nt: TGTGCCAGCAGCCCCCGGGACTACACAGATACGCAGTATTTT; cdr3_aa: CASSPRDYTDTQYF
clone_size: .; j_call: TRBJ2-7; v_call: TRBV10-3; d_call: .; cdr3_nt: TGTGCCATCAGTGAGAGTCCCGGTCCCTCCTACGAGCAGTACTTC; cdr3_aa: CAISESPGPSYEQYF
clone_size: .; j_call: TRBJ2-7; v_call: TRBV7-6; d_call: TRBD2; cdr3_nt: TGTGCCAGCAGCCCTAGCGGGAACGAGCAGTACTTC; cdr3_aa: CASSPSGNEQYF
clone_size: .; j_call: TRBJ2-7; v_call: TRBV21-1; d_call: .; cdr3_nt: TGTGCCAGCAGCAATTGGACTCCACTAGCGGGAGGGACCTACGAGCAGTACTTC; cdr3_aa: CASSNWTPLAGGTYEQYF
clone_size: .; j_call: TRBJ2-5; v_call: TRBV25-1; d_call: .; cdr3_nt: TGTGCCAGCAGTCGCCAGAGGGAGACCCAATACTTC; cdr3_aa: CASSRQRETQYF